This is a list of T cell receptor beta chains from one sample in a study of response to subunit inactivated influenza vaccine. A single record per CDR3 protein comes from TCRdb applying MiXCR to the RT-PCR reads. This sample has 450,000 to 600,000 distinct CDR3 sequences, with approximately 7.6% found just once. The sequencing here drew on PBMCs from blood, taken 23 to 25 months after vaccination. The source of these receptors is a man aged 45 to 70 who received an inactivated influenza vaccine. Each CDR3 is given with its conserved first and last residue. D genes are given only for firm matches. Clone size, where shown, is once, few, many, or a class for clones that have expanded.

>many|TRBJ1-3|.|TRBV7-2
TGTGCCAGCAGCTTAGCCCCGTTAGGGCCCTCTGGAAACACCATATATTTT
CASSLAPLGPSGNTIYF
>.|TRBJ2-7|TRBD2|TRBV10-3
TGTGCCATCAGTGAACGGGGGGGGCTATCCTACGAGCAGTACTTC
CAISERGGLSYEQYF
>few|TRBJ2-5|.|TRBV27
TGTGCCAGCAGTTTCCAGGGGTGGCAAGAGACCCAGTACTTC
CASSFQGWQETQYF
>many|TRBJ2-3|TRBD1|TRBV12-3/TRBV12-4
TGTGCCAGCAGTACCCACCGCCGGACAGGGTCTTCAGATACGCAGTATTTT
CASSTHRRTGSSDTQYF
>many|TRBJ1-4|.|TRBV5-6
TGTGCCAGCACCCGGACGTTCACGGGGATTAATGAAAAACTGTTTTTT
CASTRTFTGINEKLFF
>.|TRBJ2-2|.|TRBV10-3
TGTGCCATCAAGGGCACCGGGGAGCTGTTTTTT
CAIKGTGELFF
>few|TRBJ1-1|.|TRBV29-1
TGCAGCGTCCGCCTGGGGGAAGGGACTGAAGCTTTCTTT
CSVRLGEGTEAFF
>.|TRBJ2-1|TRBD1|TRBV6-1
TGTGCCAGCAGTGGGTTGGGACAGGGGGCCAATGAGCAGTTCTTC
CASSGLGQGANEQFF
>.|TRBJ2-7|.|TRBV19
TGTGCCAGTAGTATGACTCGACCAACCTACGAGCAGTACTTC
CASSMTRPTYEQYF
>.|TRBJ2-3|.|TRBV3-1
TGTGCCAGCAGCCAACAGCTGGCTTGCACAGATACGCAGTATTTT
CASSQQLACTDTQYF
>many|TRBJ2-1|.|TRBV7-9
TGTGCCAGCAGCTTAGATCGTCTGTACAATGAGCAGTTCTTC
CASSLDRLYNEQFF
>.|TRBJ1-6|.|TRBV28
TGTGCCAGCAGTTTAGTCTCAGGAATGAATTCACCCCTCCACTTT
CASSLVSGMNSPLHF
>many|TRBJ2-3|TRBD2|TRBV7-8
TGTGCCAGCAGCTTAGTAGCGGGGGGACTCACAGATACGCAGTATTTT
CASSLVAGGLTDTQYF
>many|TRBJ1-6|.|TRBV7-9
TGTGCCAGCAGCTCCTCGGGACATAATTCACCCCTCCACTTT
CASSSSGHNSPLHF
>many|TRBJ2-6|.|TRBV12-3/TRBV12-4
TGTGCCAGCAGTACCCGGACAGTCAGCTCTGGGGCCAACGTCCTGACTTTC
CASSTRTVSSGANVLTF
>.|TRBJ2-1|.|TRBV21-1
TGTGCCAGCTCTCGTGAGAGCTCCGACAATGAGCAGTTCTTC
CASSRESSDNEQFF